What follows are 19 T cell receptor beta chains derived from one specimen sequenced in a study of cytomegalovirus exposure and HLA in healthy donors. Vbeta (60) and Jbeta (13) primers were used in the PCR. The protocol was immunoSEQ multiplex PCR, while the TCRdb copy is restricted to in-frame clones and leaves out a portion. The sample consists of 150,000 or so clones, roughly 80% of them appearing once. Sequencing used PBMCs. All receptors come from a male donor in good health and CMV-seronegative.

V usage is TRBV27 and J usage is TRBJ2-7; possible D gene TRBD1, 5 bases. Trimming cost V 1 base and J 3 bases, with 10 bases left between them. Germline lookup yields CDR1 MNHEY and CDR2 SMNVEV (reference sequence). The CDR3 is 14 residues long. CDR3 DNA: TGTGCCAGCAGTTTATACCAGGGTAACTACGAGCAGTACTTC. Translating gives CASSLYQGNYEQYF.

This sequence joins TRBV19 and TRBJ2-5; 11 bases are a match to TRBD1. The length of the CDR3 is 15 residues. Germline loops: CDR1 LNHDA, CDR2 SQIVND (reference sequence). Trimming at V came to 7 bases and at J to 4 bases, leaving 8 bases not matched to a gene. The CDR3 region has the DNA TGTGCCAGTAAAGGGACAGGGGGGGGTCGAGAGACCCAGTACTTC. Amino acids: CASKGTGGGRETQYF.

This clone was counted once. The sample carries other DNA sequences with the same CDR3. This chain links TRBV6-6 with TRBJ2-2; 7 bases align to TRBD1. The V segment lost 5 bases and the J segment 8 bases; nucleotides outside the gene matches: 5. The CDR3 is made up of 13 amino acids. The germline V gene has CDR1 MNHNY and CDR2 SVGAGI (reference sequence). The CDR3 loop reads CASSQRGLGELFF. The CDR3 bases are TGTGCCAGCAGTCAGAGGGGGCTGGGGGAGCTGTTTTTT.

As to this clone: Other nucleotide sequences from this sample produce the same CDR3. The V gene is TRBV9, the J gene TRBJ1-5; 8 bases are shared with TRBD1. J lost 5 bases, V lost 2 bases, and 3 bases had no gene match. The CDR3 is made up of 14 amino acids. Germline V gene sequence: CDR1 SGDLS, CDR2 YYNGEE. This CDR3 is CASSVGQGDQPQHF. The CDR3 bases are TGTGCCAGCAGCGTCGGACAGGGAGATCAGCCCCAGCATTTT.

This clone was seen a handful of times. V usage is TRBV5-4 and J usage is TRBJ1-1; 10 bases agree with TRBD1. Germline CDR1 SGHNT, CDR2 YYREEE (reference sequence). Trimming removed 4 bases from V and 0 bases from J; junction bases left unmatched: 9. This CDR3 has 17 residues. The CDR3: CASSAVGTGALNTEAFF. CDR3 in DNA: TGTGCCAGCAGCGCGGTTGGGACAGGGGCCTTGAACACTGAAGCTTTCTTT.

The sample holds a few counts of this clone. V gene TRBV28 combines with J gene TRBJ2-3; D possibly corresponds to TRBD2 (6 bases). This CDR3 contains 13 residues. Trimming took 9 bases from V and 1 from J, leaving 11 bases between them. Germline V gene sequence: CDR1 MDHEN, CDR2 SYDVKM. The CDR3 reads CASEREGTDTQYF. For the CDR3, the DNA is TGTGCCAGTGAGAGGGAGGGCACAGATACGCAGTATTTT.

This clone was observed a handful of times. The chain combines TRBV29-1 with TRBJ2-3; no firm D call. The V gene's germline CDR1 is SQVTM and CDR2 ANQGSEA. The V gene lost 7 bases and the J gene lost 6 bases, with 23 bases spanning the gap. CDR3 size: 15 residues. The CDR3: CSDTLSHSGLDTQYF. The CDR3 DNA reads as TGCAGCGACACACTTTCACACAGTGGGCTGGATACGCAGTATTTT.

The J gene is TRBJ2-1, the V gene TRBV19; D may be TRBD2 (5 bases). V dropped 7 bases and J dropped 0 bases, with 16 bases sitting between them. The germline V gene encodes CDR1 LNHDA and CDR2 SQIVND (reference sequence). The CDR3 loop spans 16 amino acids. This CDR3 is CASIRERSSSYNEQFF. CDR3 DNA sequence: TGTGCCAGTATAAGGGAGCGGTCCAGCTCCTACAATGAGCAGTTCTTC.

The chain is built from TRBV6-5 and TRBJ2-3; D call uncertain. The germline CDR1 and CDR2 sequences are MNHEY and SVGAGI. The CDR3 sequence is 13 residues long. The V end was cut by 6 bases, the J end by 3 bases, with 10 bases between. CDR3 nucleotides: TGTGCCAGCAGCTCCACTGATACAGATACGCAGTATTTT. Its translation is CASSSTDTDTQYF.

CDR3 residues: CASSGPGRPGGPQHF. The CDR3 DNA is TGTGCCAGCAGCGGGCCGGGACGGCCGGGGGGGCCCCAGCATTTT. This chain joins TRBV7-6 and TRBJ1-5, with a possible D match to TRBD1 (5 bases). The CDR3 runs to 15 residues. V lost 5 bases and J 9 bases, leaving 20 bases between the germline ends. Per germline, CDR1 SGHVS and CDR2 FNYEAQ.

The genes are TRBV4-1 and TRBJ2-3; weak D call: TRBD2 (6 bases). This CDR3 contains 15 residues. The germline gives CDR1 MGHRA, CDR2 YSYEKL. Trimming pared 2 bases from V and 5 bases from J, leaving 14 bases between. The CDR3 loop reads CASSQRLADQDTQYF. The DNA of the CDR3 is TGCGCCAGCAGCCAAAGGTTAGCGGATCAAGATACGCAGTATTTT.

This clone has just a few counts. The CDR3 spells CASSPRTGIDTEAFF. CDR3 sequence (DNA): TGTGCCAGCAGCCCCAGAACAGGGATTGACACTGAAGCTTTCTTT. V usage is TRBV5-4 and J usage is TRBJ1-1; D might be TRBD1 (6 bases). Germline V lookup: CDR1 SGHNT, CDR2 YYREEE (reference sequence). This CDR3 has 15 residues. Trimming pared 4 bases from V and 3 bases from J, leaving 16 bases between.

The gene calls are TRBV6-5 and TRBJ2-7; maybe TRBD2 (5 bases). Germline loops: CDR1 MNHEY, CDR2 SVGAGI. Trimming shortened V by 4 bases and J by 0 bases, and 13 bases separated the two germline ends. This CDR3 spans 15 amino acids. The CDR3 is CASSSPRVTSYEQYF. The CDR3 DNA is TGTGCCAGCAGTTCCCCGCGGGTTACCTCCTACGAGCAGTACTTC.

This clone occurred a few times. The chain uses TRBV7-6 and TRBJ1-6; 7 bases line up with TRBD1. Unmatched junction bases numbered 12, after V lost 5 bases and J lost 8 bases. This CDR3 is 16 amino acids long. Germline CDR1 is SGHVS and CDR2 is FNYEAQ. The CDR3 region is CASSVWPGQQYSPLHF. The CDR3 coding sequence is TGTGCCAGCAGCGTCTGGCCGGGACAGCAATATTCACCCCTCCACTTT.

The CDR3 DNA is TGTGCCAGCAGCTTTACTAGCGGGGGCTACGAGCAGTACTTC. Its protein product is CASSFTSGGYEQYF. The gene calls are TRBV11-2 and TRBJ2-7; 11 bases are shared with TRBD2. Germline V gene lookup returns CDR1 SGHAT and CDR2 FQNNGV. The CDR3 length is 14 residues. J gave up 3 bases and V 3 bases, and 1 base lay outside the gene matches.

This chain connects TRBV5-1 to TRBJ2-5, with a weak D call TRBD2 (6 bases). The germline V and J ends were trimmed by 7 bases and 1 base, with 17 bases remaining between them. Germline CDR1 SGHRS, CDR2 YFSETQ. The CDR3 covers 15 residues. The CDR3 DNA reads TGCGCCAGCCTTCCTTTGGGCGGGGCCCAAGAGACCCAGTACTTC. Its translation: CASLPLGGAQETQYF.

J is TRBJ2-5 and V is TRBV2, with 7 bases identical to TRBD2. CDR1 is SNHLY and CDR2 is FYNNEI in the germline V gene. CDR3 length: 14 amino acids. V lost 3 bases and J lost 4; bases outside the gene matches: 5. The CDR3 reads CASSEIWGGETQYF. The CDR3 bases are TGTGCCAGCAGTGAGATCTGGGGGGGAGAGACCCAGTACTTC.

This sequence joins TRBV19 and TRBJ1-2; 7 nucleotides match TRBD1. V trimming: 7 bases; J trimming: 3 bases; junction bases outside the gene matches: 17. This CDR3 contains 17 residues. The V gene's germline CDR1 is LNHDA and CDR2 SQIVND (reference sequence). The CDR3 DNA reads TGTGCCAGTACCACCTCATATAGTAGACAGGGTTACTATGGCTACACCTTC. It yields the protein CASTTSYSRQGYYGYTF.

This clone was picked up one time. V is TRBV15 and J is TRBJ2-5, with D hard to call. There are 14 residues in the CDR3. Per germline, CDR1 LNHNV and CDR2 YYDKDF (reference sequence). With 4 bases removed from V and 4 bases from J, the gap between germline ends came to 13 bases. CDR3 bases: TGTGCCACCAGCATACCCACTCTCCTAGAGACCCAGTACTTC. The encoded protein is CATSIPTLLETQYF.